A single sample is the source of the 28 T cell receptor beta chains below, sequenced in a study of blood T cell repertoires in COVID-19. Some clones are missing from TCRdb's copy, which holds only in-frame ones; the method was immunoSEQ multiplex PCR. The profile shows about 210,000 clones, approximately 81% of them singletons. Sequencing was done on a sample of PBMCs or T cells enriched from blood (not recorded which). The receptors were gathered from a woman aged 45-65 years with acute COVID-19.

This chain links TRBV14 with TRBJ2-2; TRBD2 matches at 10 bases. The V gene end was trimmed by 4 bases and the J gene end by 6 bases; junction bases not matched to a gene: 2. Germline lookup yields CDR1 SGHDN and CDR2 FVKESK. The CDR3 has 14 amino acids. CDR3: CASSPLAGPGELFF. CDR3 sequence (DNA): TGTGCCAGCAGCCCACTAGCGGGACCCGGGGAGCTGTTTTTT.

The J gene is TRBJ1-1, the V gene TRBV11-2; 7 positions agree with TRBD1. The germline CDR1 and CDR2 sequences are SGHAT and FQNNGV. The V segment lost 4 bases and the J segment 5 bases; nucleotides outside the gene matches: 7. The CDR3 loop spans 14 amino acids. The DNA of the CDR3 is TGTGCCAGCAGCTCACGACAGGGTGGGACTGAAGCTTTCTTT. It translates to CASSSRQGGTEAFF.

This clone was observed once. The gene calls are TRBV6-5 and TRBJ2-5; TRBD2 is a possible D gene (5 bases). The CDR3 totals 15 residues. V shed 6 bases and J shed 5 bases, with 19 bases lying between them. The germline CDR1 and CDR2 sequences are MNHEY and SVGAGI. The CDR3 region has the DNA TGTGCCAGCAGAAGCCACGTAGCGATAATGGAGACCCAGTACTTC. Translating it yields CASRSHVAIMETQYF.

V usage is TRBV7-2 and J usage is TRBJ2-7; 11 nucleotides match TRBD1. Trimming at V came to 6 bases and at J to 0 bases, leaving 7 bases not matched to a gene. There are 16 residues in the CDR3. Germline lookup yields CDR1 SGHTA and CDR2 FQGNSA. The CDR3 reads CASRIGGQGASYEQYF. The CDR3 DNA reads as TGTGCCAGCAGAATAGGAGGACAGGGGGCCTCCTACGAGCAGTACTTC.

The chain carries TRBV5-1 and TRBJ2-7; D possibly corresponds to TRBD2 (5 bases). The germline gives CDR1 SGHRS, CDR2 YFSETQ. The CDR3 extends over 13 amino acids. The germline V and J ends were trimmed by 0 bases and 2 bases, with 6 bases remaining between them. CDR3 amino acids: CASSLASPYEQYF. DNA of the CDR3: TGCGCCAGCAGCTTGGCTAGCCCCTACGAGCAGTACTTC.

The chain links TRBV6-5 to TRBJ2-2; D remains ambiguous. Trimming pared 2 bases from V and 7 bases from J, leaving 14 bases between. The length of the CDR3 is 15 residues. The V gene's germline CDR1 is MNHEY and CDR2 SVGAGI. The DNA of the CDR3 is TGTGCCAGCAGTTACGAGGTCCGCACGGGCGGGGAGCTGTTTTTT. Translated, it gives CASSYEVRTGGELFF.

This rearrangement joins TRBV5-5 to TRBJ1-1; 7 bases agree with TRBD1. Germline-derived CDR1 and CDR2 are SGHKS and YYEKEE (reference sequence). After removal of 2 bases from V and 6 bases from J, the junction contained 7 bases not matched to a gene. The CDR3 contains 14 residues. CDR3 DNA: TGTGCCAGCAGCTTATCAGGGGGTCGGGCTGAAGCTTTCTTT. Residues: CASSLSGGRAEAFF. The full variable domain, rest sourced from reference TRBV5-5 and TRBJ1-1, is DAGVTQSPTHLIKTRGQQVTLRCSPISGHKSVSWYQQVLGQGPQFIFQYYEKEERGRGNFPDRFSARQFPNYSSELNVNALLLGDSALYLCASSLSGGRAEAFFGQGTRLTVV.

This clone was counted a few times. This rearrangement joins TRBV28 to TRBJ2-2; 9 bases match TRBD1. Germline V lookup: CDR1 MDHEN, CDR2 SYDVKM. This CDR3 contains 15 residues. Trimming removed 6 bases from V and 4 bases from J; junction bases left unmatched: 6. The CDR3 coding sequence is TGTGCCAGCAGGCGACAGGGGGTTGCCACCGGGGAGCTGTTTTTT. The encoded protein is CASRRQGVATGELFF.

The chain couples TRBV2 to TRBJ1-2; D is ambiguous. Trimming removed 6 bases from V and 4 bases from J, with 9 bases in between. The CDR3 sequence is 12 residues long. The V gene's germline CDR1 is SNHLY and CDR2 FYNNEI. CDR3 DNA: TGTGCCAGCAGGGAGGACTCCTATGGCTACACCTTC. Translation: CASREDSYGYTF.

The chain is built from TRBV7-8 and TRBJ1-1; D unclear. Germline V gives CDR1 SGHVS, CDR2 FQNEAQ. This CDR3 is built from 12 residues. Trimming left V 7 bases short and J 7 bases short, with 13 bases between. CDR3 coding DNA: TGTGCCAGCAAGTCTATGTCGAGTGAAGCTTTCTTT. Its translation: CASKSMSSEAFF.

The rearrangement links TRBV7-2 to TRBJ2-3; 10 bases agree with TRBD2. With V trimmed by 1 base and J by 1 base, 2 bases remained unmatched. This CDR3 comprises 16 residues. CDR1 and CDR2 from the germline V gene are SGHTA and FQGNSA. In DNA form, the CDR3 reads TGTGCCAGCAGCTTAGTGGGGACTAGCGGCACAGATACGCAGTATTTT. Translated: CASSLVGTSGTDTQYF. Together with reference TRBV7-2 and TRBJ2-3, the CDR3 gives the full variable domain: GAGVSQSPSNKVTEKGKDVELRCDPISGHTALYWYRQSLGQGLEFLIYFQGNSAPDKSGLPSDRFSAERTGGSVSTLTIQRTQQEDSAVYLCASSLVGTSGTDTQYFGPGTRLTVL.

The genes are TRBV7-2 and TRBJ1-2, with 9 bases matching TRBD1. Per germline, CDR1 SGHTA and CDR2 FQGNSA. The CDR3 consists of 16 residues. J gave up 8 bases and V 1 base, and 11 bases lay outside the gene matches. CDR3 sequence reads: CASSLGGETGGFGYTF. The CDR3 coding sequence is TGTGCCAGCAGCTTAGGGGGCGAGACAGGGGGTTTCGGCTACACCTTC.

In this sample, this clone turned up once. CDR3 residues: CASSLGAGVAGELFF. CDR3 coding DNA: TGTGCCAGCAGCTTAGGAGCGGGAGTAGCCGGGGAGCTGTTTTTT. The V call is TRBV7-2, the J call TRBJ2-2, with 8 bases aligning to TRBD2. There are 15 residues in the CDR3. CDR1 SGHTA and CDR2 FQGNSA come from the germline V gene. Trimming cost V 1 base and J 6 bases; bases outside gene matches: 4.

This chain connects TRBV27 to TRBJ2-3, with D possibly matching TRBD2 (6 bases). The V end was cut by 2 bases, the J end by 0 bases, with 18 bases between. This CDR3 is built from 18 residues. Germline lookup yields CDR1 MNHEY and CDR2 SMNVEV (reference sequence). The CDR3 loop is CASSLRSGGASSTDTQYF. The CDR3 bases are TGTGCCAGCAGTTTAAGGAGCGGCGGGGCATCTAGCACAGATACGCAGTATTTT.

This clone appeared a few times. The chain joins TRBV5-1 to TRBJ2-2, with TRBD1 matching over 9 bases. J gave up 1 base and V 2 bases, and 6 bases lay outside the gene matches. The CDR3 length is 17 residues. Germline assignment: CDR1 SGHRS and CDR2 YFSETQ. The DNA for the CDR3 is TGCGCCAGCAGCTTATCCGGGACAGGGCTGAACACCGGGGAGCTGTTTTTT. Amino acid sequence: CASSLSGTGLNTGELFF.

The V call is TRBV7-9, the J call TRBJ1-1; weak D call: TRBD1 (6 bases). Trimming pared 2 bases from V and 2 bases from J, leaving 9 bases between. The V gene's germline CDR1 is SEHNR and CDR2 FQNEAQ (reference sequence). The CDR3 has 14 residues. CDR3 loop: CASSLTRGNTEAFF. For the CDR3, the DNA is TGTGCCAGCAGCTTAACCAGGGGTAACACTGAAGCTTTCTTT.

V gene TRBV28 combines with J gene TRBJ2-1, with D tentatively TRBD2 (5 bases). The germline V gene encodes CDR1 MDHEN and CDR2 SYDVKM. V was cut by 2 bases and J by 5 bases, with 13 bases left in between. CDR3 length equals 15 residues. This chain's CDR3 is CASSLDGELDNEQFF. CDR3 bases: TGTGCCAGCAGTTTAGACGGGGAGTTAGACAATGAGCAGTTCTTC.

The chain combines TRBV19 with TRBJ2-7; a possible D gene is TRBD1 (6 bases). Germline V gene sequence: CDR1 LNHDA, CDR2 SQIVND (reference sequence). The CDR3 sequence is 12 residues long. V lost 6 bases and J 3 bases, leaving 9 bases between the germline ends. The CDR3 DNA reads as TGTGCCAGTAGAAAGGACAGCTACGAGCAGTACTTC. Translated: CASRKDSYEQYF. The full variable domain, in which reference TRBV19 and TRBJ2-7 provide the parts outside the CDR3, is DGGITQSPKYLFRKEGQNVTLSCEQNLNHDAMYWYRQDPGQGLRLIYYSQIVNDFQKGDIAEGYSVSREKKESFPLTVTSAQKNPTAFYLCASRKDSYEQYFGPGTRLTVT.

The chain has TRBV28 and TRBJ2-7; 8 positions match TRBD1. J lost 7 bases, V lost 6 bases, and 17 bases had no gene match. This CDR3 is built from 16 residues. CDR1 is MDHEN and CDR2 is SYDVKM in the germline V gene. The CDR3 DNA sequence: TGTGCCAGCAGCCCCGCTAGGGGCAGGGGGCCTGGGGAGCAGTACTTC. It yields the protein CASSPARGRGPGEQYF.

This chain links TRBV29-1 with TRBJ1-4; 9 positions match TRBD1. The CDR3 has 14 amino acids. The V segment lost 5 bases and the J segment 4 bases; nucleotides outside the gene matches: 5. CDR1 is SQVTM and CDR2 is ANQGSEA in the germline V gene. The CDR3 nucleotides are TGCAGCGTTACAGGGGGCGGAAATAATGAAAAACTGTTTTTT. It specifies CSVTGGGNNEKLFF.

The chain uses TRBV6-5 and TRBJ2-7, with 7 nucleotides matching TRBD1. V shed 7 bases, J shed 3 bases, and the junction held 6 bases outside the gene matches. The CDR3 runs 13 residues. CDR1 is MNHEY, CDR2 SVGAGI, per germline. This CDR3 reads CASNTRQGYEQYF. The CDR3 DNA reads TGTGCCAGCAATACCCGACAGGGCTACGAGCAGTACTTC.

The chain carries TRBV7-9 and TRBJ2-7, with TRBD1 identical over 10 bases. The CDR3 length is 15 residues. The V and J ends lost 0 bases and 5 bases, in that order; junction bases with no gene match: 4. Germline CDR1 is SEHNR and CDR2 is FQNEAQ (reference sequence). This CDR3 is CASSLADRGPHEQYF. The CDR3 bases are TGTGCCAGCAGCTTAGCCGACAGGGGGCCTCACGAGCAGTACTTC.

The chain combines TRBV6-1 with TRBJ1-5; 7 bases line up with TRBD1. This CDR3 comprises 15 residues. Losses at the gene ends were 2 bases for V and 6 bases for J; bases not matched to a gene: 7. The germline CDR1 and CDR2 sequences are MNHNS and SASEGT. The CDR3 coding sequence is TGTGCCAGCAGTGAAATGGGGACAGCGGGTCAGCCCCAGCATTTT. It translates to CASSEMGTAGQPQHF.

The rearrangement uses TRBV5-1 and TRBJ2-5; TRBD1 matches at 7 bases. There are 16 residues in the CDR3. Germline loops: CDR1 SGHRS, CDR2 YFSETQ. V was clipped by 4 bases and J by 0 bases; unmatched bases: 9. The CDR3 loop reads CASSRGQARYQETQYF. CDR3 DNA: TGCGCCAGCAGCCGCGGACAGGCAAGATACCAAGAGACCCAGTACTTC.

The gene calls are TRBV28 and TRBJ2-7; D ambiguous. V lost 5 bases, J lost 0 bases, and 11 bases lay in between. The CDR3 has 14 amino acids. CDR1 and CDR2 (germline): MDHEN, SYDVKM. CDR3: CASSNQLLSYEQYF. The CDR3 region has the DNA TGTGCCAGCAGTAACCAACTCCTCTCCTACGAGCAGTACTTC.

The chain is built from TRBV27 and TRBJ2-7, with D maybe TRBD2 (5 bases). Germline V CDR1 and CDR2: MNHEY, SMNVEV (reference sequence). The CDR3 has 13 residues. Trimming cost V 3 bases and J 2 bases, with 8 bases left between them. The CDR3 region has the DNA TGTGCCAGCAGTTTGGCGGGCACCTACGAGCAGTACTTC. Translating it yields CASSLAGTYEQYF.

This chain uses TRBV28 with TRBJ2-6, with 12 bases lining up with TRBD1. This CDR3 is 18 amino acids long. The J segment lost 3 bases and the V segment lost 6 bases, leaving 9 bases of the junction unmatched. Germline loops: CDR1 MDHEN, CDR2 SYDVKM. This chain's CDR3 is CASRNPRDRGHGANVLTF. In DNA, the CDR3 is TGTGCCAGCAGAAATCCCCGGGACAGGGGGCATGGGGCCAACGTCCTGACTTTC.

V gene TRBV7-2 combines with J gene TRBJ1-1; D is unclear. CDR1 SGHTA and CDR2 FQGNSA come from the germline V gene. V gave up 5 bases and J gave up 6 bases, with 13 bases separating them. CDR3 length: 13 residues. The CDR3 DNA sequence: TGTGCCAGCAGCCCCCGGGTCCTGGCTGAAGCTTTCTTT. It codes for CASSPRVLAEAFF.